Below are 30 T cell receptor beta chains sequenced from a single sample in a study of cytomegalovirus exposure and HLA in healthy donors. In the PCR, 60 Vbeta and 13 Jbeta primers were used. Sequenced by immunoSEQ multiplex PCR; TCRdb stores in-frame clones only, minus some. The sample contains 110,000 to 150,000 clones, roughly 77% of which appear only once. Sequenced: PBMCs. The receptors stem from a woman aged 30 to 39 in good health and CMV-seronegative.

The chain is built from TRBV29-1 and TRBJ1-4; D remains unclear. The CDR3 has 12 amino acids. V was pared by 7 bases and J by 5 bases, with 11 bases between. Germline V CDR1 and CDR2: SQVTM, ANQGSEA. The CDR3 loop is CSASLQNEKLFF. The CDR3 bases are TGCAGCGCAAGTCTCCAGAATGAAAAACTGTTTTTT.

CDR3 coding DNA: TGTGCCAGCAGGTCGCTAGCGGAAACGACCCAGTACTTC. Translating gives CASRSLAETTQYF. This chain joins TRBV11-2 and TRBJ2-5, with 7 positions matching TRBD2. The CDR3 extends over 13 amino acids. Germline lookup yields CDR1 SGHAT and CDR2 FQNNGV. V lost 6 bases, J lost 7 bases, and 8 bases stayed unmatched.

This chain connects TRBV6-5 to TRBJ2-1; tentative D call: TRBD2 (6 bases). CDR3 size: 13 residues. Trimming removed 0 bases from V and 6 bases from J, with 6 bases in between. Germline V CDR1 and CDR2: MNHEY, SVGAGI. This chain's CDR3 is CASSYSGSNEQFF. The CDR3 nucleotides are TGTGCCAGCAGTTACTCCGGGAGCAATGAGCAGTTCTTC.

The rearrangement uses TRBV6-5 and TRBJ1-1, with a weak D call TRBD1 (6 bases). V was pared by 8 bases and J by 7 bases, with 14 bases between. The CDR3 is made up of 12 amino acids. Per germline, CDR1 MNHEY and CDR2 SVGAGI. CDR3 nucleotide sequence: TGTGCCAGCCACAGGGACGGTGTTGAAGCTTTCTTT. This encodes CASHRDGVEAFF.

This clone was picked up a small number of times. This sequence joins TRBV4-2 and TRBJ1-2, with TRBD1 as a possible D gene (6 bases). This CDR3 spans 14 amino acids. Per the germline V gene, CDR1 is LGHNA and CDR2 is YNFKEQ. Trimming pared 2 bases from V and 8 bases from J, leaving 15 bases between. CDR3: CASSQLVGGDGYTF. In nucleotides, the CDR3 is TGTGCCAGCAGCCAATTGGTAGGGGGTGACGGCTACACCTTC.

This clone was seen more than once but under ten times. The chain links TRBV28 to TRBJ2-7; 7 positions match TRBD1. The CDR3 runs 14 residues. CDR1 and CDR2 (germline): MDHEN, SYDVKM. V lost 5 bases, J lost 5 bases, and 9 bases stayed unmatched. The CDR3 DNA reads TGTGCCAGCAGTCCGGGACAGATTTTCCACGAGCAGTACTTC. Its protein product is CASSPGQIFHEQYF.

The chain links TRBV7-8 to TRBJ2-4; 12 nucleotides agree with TRBD2. Unmatched junction bases numbered 15, after V lost 4 bases and J lost 8 bases. The CDR3 loop spans 18 amino acids. Germline V CDR1 and CDR2: SGHVS, FQNEAQ. DNA for the CDR3: TGTGCCAGCAGCTCCGCCCGGGCTAGCGGGGGGGCATCGGACATTCAGTACTTC. As protein: CASSSARASGGASDIQYF.

The rearrangement links TRBV19 to TRBJ2-7; weak D call: TRBD2 (5 bases). The CDR3 is 16 amino acids. The germline V gene encodes CDR1 LNHDA and CDR2 SQIVND (reference sequence). V lost 5 bases, J lost 2 bases, and 19 bases lay in between. CDR3 DNA: TGTGCCAGTAGTGGATCCCGGGATCTCGGACCCTACGAGCAGTACTTC. The encoded protein is CASSGSRDLGPYEQYF.

The chain combines TRBV7-8 with TRBJ2-7; the match to TRBD1 covers 7 bases. This CDR3 is 15 amino acids long. Germline lookup yields CDR1 SGHVS and CDR2 FQNEAQ. V lost 5 bases, J lost 1 base, and 8 bases stayed unmatched. The CDR3 reads CASSTQPTGSYEQYV. CDR3 bases: TGTGCCAGCAGCACCCAACCGACAGGGTCCTACGAGCAGTACGTC.

The chain combines TRBV5-1 with TRBJ1-5; D is uncertain. The V end was cut by 4 bases, the J end by 1 base, with 9 bases between. This CDR3 is 14 amino acids long. Germline V gives CDR1 SGHRS, CDR2 YFSETQ. The CDR3 is CASSPDGSNQPQHF. The CDR3 DNA is TGCGCCAGCAGCCCCGACGGGAGCAATCAGCCCCAGCATTTT.

The rearrangement joins TRBV27 to TRBJ1-5; tentative D call: TRBD1 (5 bases). V was trimmed by 4 bases and J by 5 bases, leaving 9 bases between them. Germline CDR1 is MNHEY and CDR2 is SMNVEV (reference sequence). CDR3 length equals 13 residues. In DNA form, the CDR3 reads TGTGCCAGCAGTTCCAGGGTCGATCAGCCCCAGCATTTT. Translation gives CASSSRVDQPQHF.

This chain connects TRBV12-5 to TRBJ2-3, with 7 bases that match TRBD1. J lost 9 bases, V lost 1 base, and 1 base had no gene match. Germline V gives CDR1 LGHNT, CDR2 FRNRAP. The CDR3 has 12 residues. The CDR3 sequence is CASGLETGTQYF. The DNA of the CDR3 is TGTGCTAGTGGTTTGGAGACAGGGACGCAGTATTTT.

The rearrangement joins TRBV25-1 to TRBJ2-5; 9 nucleotides agree with TRBD2. The ends lost 0 bases at V and 1 base at J; junction bases unmatched: 3. The length of the CDR3 is 16 residues. From germline, CDR1 is MGHDK and CDR2 SYGVNS. DNA for the CDR3: TGTGCCAGCAGTGAATATACTAGCGGGCCCCAAGAGACCCAGTACTTC. Protein: CASSEYTSGPQETQYF. Looking up the rest from reference TRBV25-1 and TRBJ2-5 gives the full variable domain: EADIYQTPRYLVIGTGKKITLECSQTMGHDKMYWYQQDPGMELHLIHYSYGVNSTEKGDLSSESTVSRIRTEHFPLTLESARPSHTSQYLCASSEYTSGPQETQYFGPGTRLLVL.

The table lists this clone with a few counts. The chain carries TRBV10-3 and TRBJ2-3; D is undetermined. Trimming took 0 bases from V and 1 from J, leaving 8 bases between them. The CDR3 length is 15 residues. Per the germline V gene, CDR1 is ENHRY and CDR2 is SYGVKD. The CDR3, as DNA: TGTGCCATCAGTGAGTCGAGGCGAGGCACAGATACGCAGTATTTT. This gives the protein CAISESRRGTDTQYF.

J is TRBJ2-7 and V is TRBV6-5, with D tentatively TRBD1 (6 bases). With 0 bases removed from V and 2 bases from J, the gap between germline ends came to 11 bases. Germline CDR1 reads MNHEY; CDR2 reads SVGAGI. This CDR3 has 15 amino acids. CDR3 DNA sequence: TGTGCCAGCAGTTACTCGACAGGAAGCCCCTACGAGCAGTACTTC. Translation gives CASSYSTGSPYEQYF.

The rearrangement joins TRBV4-2 to TRBJ2-3; 10 nucleotides align to TRBD2. CDR3 length: 17 amino acids. Trimming removed 0 bases from V and 3 bases from J; junction bases left unmatched: 6. From germline, CDR1 is LGHNA and CDR2 YNFKEQ. CDR3 loop: CASSQEKRGGRTDTQYF. The CDR3 DNA reads TGTGCCAGCAGCCAAGAAAAGCGGGGGGGCCGAACAGATACGCAGTATTTT.

The gene calls are TRBV28 and TRBJ2-3; possible D gene TRBD2, 6 bases. The ends were cut back, 6 bases at V and 7 bases at J, with 23 bases in the middle. Germline values: CDR1 MDHEN, CDR2 SYDVKM. This CDR3 has 16 amino acids. Written as DNA, the CDR3 is TGTGCCAGCAGCTCCCAAACGTGGGAGGCCGTGTATACGCAGTATTTT. This translates into CASSSQTWEAVYTQYF.

The table lists this clone with a few counts. For the CDR3, the DNA is TGCGCCAGCAGCCAAGATCCCGGGACTGGGGGAAAACTGTTTTTT. Translated, it gives CASSQDPGTGGKLFF. V usage is TRBV4-1 and J usage is TRBJ1-4, with D maybe TRBD1 (5 bases). This CDR3 is built from 15 residues. Germline lookup yields CDR1 MGHRA and CDR2 YSYEKL. Trimming pared 0 bases from V and 10 bases from J, leaving 15 bases between.

The V and J genes are TRBV5-1 and TRBJ1-4; 7 nucleotides align to TRBD1. The germline gives CDR1 SGHRS, CDR2 YFSETQ. With 3 bases clipped from V and 6 bases from J, the junction kept 2 bases outside the gene matches. This CDR3 has 13 residues. CDR3 nucleotides: TGCGCCAGCAGCTCGCAGGGGGATGAAAAACTGTTTTTT. Protein: CASSSQGDEKLFF. The full variable domain, in which reference TRBV5-1 and TRBJ1-4 provide the parts outside the CDR3, is KAGVTQTPRYLIKTRGQQVTLSCSPISGHRSVSWYQQTPGQGLQFLFEYFSETQRNKGNFPGRFSGRQFSNSRSEMNVSTLELGDSALYLCASSSQGDEKLFFGSGTQLSVL.

The chain uses TRBV10-1 and TRBJ2-1; TRBD2 matches at 13 bases. Germline values: CDR1 WNHNN, CDR2 SYGVQD (reference sequence). Losses at the gene ends were 5 bases for V and 6 bases for J; bases not matched to a gene: 1. The length of the CDR3 is 14 residues. The CDR3 loop is CASSTSGRANEQFF. CDR3 in DNA: TGCGCCAGCAGTACTAGCGGGAGGGCCAATGAGCAGTTCTTC.

This chain uses TRBV7-9 with TRBJ1-2; 7 nucleotides align to TRBD1. The trim removed 1 base at V and 12 bases at J, leaving 14 bases unmatched. This CDR3 region has 15 residues. Germline lookup yields CDR1 SEHNR and CDR2 FQNEAQ (reference sequence). CDR3 sequence reads: CASSLGVTRQGRHTF. In DNA form, the CDR3 reads TGTGCCAGCAGCTTAGGGGTGACGCGACAGGGTCGGCACACCTTC.

This clone showed up just once. The chain is built from TRBV7-6 and TRBJ2-1, with TRBD1 matching over 9 bases. This CDR3 is built from 17 residues. V shed 4 bases, J shed 8 bases, and the junction held 15 bases outside the gene matches. CDR1 is SGHVS, CDR2 FNYEAQ, per germline. CDR3 in amino acids: CASSSTLQGAISDEQFF. CDR3 DNA sequence: TGTGCCAGCAGCTCCACTCTACAGGGGGCGATTTCGGATGAGCAGTTCTTC.

V gene TRBV5-1 combines with J gene TRBJ2-2; 12 bases are shared with TRBD2. V lost 4 bases to trimming and J lost 3 bases; unmatched junction nucleotides: 4. The CDR3 loop spans 16 amino acids. Per the germline V gene, CDR1 is SGHRS and CDR2 is YFSETQ. The CDR3 is CASSRTSGEYTGELFF. The CDR3 nucleotides are TGCGCCAGCAGCAGGACTAGCGGGGAGTACACCGGGGAGCTGTTTTTT.

The chain carries TRBV5-6 and TRBJ1-1; D perhaps matches TRBD1 (5 bases). Trimming removed 7 bases from V and 10 bases from J, with 17 bases in between. The CDR3 length is 12 residues. Germline CDR1 SGHDT, CDR2 YYEEEE. The CDR3 DNA sequence: TGTGCCAGCGGCCGGGACTCAGGAGGAGCTTTCTTT. Translating gives CASGRDSGGAFF. Based on the CDR3 plus reference TRBV5-6 and TRBJ1-1, the full variable domain is DAGVTQSPTHLIKTRGQQVTLRCSPKSGHDTVSWYQQALGQGPQFIFQYYEEEERQRGNFPDRFSGHQFPNYSSELNVNALLLGDSALYLCASGRDSGGAFFGQGTRLTVV.

DNA for the CDR3: TGTGCCAGCAGAAAGGGGGGACAGGGGCGAAGATTGGGTTCGGAGCAGTACGTC. Its protein is CASRKGGQGRRLGSEQYV. The chain couples TRBV28 to TRBJ2-7; TRBD1 agrees at 10 bases. Germline V gives CDR1 MDHEN, CDR2 SYDVKM. This CDR3 is 18 amino acids long. V was pared by 6 bases and J by 7 bases, with 21 bases of the junction left unmatched.

This clone has more than one count but fewer than ten. This sequence joins TRBV6-6 and TRBJ2-7; TRBD2 aligns across 9 bases. Germline V gene data show CDR1 as MNHNY and CDR2 as SVGAGI (reference sequence). After removal of 0 bases from V and 6 bases from J, the junction contained 0 bases not matched to a gene. The CDR3 sequence is 13 residues long. CDR3 region: CASSYSSGGEQYF. CDR3 nucleotides: TGTGCCAGCAGTTACTCTAGCGGGGGCGAGCAGTACTTC.

The rearrangement links TRBV2 to TRBJ1-2, with 10 positions matching TRBD1. Germline V CDR1 and CDR2: SNHLY, FYNNEI. Germline trimming cut 4 bases from V and 4 bases from J; bases unmatched to any gene: 6. This CDR3 is 15 amino acids long. The CDR3 sequence is CASSASTGGLYGYTF. The CDR3 nucleotides are TGTGCCAGCAGTGCCTCGACAGGGGGCCTCTATGGCTACACCTTC. The whole variable domain, filled in from reference TRBV2 and TRBJ1-2, reads EPEVTQTPSHQVTQMGQEVILRCVPISNHLYFYWYRQILGQKVEFLVSFYNNEISEKSEIFDDQFSVERPDGSNFTLKIRSTKLEDSAMYFCASSASTGGLYGYTFGSGTRLTVV.

The J gene is TRBJ1-5, the V gene TRBV7-8; D gene uncertain. V lost 0 bases and J 1 base, leaving 10 bases between the germline ends. The CDR3 has 16 residues. From germline, CDR1 is SGHVS and CDR2 FQNEAQ. For the CDR3, the DNA is TGTGCCAGCAGCTTAGCGGCAGGCCAGAGCAATCAGCCCCAGCATTTT. Residues: CASSLAAGQSNQPQHF.

The chain uses TRBV18 and TRBJ2-1; tentative D call: TRBD2 (5 bases). The germline gives CDR1 KGHSH, CDR2 LQKENI. Trimming stripped 2 bases from V and 6 bases from J, with 5 bases between. The CDR3 is 12 amino acids. Written as DNA, the CDR3 is TGTGCCAGCTCACCAGCGGGCAATGAGCAGTTCTTC. Its protein is CASSPAGNEQFF.

The chain uses TRBV29-1 and TRBJ1-1; 7 nucleotides match TRBD1. The CDR3 is 13 amino acids. The germline gives CDR1 SQVTM, CDR2 ANQGSEA. The ends lost 6 bases at V and 0 bases at J; junction bases unmatched: 4. The CDR3 DNA follows: TGCAGCGTGTCGGGACAGCTGAACACTGAAGCTTTCTTT. Its protein is CSVSGQLNTEAFF.